The source of this T cell receptor beta chain is a study of T cell changes during pregnancy in multiple sclerosis. After removal of 0 bases from V and 5 bases from J, the junction contained 6 bases not matched to a gene. This CDR3 region has 15 residues. Germline V lookup: CDR1 SGDLS, CDR2 YYNGEE. TCRdb keeps only in-frame clones here, not all; method: immunoSEQ multiplex PCR. Here the sample spans approximately 46,000 clones, nearly 90% being singletons. V gene TRBV9 combines with J gene TRBJ2-3, with 7 nucleotides matching TRBD2. The receptor was isolated from a female donor in good health, enrolled as a control in a pregnancy study. This material consisted of peripheral blood, taken after pregnancy. CDR3 residues: CASSVGLADGDTQYF. CDR3 DNA sequence: TGTGCCAGCAGCGTAGGCCTAGCGGATGGAGATACGCAGTATTTT.